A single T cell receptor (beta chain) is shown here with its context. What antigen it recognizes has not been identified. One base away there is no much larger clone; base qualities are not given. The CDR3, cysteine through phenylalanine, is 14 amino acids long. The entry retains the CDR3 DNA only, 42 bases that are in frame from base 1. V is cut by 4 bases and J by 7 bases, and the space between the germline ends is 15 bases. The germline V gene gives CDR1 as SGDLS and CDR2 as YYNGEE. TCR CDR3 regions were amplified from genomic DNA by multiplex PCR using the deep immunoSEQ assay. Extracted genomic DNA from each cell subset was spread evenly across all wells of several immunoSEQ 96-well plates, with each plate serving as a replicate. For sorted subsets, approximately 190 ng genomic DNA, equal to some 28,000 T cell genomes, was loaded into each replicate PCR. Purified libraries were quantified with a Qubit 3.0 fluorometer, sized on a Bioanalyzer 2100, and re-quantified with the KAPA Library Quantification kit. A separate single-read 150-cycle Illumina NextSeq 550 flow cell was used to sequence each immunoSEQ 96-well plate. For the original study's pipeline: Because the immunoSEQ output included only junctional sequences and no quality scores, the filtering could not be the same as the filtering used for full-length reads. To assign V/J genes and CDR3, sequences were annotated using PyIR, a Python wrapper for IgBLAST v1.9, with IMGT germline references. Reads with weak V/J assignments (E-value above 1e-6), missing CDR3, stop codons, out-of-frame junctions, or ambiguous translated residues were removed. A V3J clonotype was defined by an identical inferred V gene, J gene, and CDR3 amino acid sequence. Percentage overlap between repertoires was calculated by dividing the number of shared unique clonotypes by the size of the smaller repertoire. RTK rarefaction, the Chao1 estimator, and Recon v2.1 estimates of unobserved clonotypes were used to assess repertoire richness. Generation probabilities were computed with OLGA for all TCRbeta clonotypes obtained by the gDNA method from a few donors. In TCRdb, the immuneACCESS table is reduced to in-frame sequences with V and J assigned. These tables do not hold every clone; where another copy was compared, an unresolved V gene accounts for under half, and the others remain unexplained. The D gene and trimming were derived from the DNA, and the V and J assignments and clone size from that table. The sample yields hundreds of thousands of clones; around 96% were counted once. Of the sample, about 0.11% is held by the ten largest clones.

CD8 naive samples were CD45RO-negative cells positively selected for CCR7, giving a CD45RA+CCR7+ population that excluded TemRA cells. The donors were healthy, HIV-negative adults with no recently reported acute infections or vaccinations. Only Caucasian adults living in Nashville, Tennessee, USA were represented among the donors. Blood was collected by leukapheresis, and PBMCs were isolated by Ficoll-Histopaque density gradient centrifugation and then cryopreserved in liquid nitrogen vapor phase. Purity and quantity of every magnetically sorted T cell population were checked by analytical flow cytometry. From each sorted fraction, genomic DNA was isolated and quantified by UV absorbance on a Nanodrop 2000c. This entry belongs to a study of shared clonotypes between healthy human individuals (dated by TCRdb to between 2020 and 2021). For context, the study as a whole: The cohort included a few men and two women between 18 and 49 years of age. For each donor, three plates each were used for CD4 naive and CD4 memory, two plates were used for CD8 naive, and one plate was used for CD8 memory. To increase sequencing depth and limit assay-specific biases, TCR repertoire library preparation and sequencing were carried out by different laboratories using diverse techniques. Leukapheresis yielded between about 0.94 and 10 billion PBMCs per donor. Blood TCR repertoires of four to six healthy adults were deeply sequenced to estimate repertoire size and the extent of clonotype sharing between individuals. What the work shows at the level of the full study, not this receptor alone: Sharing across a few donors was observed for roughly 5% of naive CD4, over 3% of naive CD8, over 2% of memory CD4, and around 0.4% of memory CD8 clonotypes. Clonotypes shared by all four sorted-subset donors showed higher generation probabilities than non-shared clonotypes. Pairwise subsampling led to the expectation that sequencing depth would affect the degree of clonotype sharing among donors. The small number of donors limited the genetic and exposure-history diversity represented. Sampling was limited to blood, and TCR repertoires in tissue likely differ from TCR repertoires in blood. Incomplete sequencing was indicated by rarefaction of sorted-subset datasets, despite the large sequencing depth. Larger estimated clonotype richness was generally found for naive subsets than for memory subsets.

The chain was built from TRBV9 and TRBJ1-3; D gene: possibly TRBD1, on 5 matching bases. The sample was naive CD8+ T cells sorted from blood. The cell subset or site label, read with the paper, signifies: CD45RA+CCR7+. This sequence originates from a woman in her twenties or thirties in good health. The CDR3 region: CASSPSGARNTIYF. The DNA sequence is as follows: TGTGCCAGCAGCCCTTCCGGGGCACGGAACACCATATATTTT.